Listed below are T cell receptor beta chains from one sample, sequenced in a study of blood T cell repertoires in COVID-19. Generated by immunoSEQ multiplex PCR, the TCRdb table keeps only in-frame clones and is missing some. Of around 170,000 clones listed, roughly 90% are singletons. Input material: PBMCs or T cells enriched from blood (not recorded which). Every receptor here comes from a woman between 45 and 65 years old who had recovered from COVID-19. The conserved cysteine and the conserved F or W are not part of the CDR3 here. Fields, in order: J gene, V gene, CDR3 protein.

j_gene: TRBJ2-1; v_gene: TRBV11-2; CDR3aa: ASSLGTSNEQF
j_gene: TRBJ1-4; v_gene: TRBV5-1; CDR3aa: ASSRTGSIEKLF
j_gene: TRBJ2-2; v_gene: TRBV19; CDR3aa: ASAAKGPNTGELF
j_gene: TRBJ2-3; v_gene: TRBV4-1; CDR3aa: ASSPLTGYDTQY
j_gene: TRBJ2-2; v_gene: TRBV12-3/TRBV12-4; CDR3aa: ASSFGGRELF
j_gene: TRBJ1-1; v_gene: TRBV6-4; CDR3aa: ASRGGEYTEAF
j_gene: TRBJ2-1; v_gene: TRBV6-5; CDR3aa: ASSYLNEQF
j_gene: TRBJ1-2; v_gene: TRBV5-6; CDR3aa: ASSFRGAGYT
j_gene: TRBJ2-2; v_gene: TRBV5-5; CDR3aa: ASRASGGELF
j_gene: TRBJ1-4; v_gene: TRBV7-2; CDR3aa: ASSLSQGREKLF
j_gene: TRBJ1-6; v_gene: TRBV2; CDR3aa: ATQEGTGVGSPLH
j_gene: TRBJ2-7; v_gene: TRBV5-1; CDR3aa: ASSLPGQLRGSIYEQY
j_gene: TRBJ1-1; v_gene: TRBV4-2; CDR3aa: ASSPYTSQGAMNTEAF
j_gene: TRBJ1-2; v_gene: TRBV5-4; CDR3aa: ASSLDRNQNYGYT
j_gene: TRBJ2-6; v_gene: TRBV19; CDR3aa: ASSESGGAGANVLT
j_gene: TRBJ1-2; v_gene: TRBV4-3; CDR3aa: ASSPGQGAGGYT
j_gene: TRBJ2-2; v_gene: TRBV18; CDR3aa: ASSPPGQGYTGELF
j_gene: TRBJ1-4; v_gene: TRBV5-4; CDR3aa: ASSLGAGGALGNEKLF
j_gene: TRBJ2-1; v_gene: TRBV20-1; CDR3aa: SASPPAGGIYEQF
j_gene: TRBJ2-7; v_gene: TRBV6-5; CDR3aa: ASSTTGQYHEQY
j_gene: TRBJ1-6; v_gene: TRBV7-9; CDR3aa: ASSFGSGFYNSPLH
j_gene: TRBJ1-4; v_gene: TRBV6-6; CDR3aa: ASSSYDRSEKLF
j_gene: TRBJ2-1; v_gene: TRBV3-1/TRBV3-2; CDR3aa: ASSHGTRSSYNEQF
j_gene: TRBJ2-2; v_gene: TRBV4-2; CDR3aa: ASSPPAGTSGYTGELF
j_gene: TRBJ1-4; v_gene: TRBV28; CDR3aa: ASRPDRLGGLF
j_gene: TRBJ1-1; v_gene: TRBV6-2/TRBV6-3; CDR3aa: ASSYGQLNTEAF
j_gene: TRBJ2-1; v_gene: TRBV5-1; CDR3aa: ASSLGSGYNEQF
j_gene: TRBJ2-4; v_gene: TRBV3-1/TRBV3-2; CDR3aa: ASSLTSGRAKNIQY
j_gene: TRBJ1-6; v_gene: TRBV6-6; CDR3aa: ASWFSRGSPLH